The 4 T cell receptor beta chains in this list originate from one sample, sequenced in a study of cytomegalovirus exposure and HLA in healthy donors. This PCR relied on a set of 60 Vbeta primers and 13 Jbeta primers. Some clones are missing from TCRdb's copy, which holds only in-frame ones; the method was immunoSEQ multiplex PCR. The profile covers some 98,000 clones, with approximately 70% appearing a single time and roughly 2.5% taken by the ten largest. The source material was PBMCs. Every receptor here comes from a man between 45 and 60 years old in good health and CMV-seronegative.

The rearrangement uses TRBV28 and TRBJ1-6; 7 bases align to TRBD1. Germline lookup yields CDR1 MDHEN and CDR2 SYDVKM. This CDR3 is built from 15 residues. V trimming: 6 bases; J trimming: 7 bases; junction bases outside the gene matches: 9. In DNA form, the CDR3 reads TGTGCCAGCAGCCTCTCTGCAGGGGGGAATTCACCCCTCCACTTT. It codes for CASSLSAGGNSPLHF. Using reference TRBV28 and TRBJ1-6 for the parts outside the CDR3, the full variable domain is DVKVTQSSRYLVKRTGEKVFLECVQDMDHENMFWYRQDPGLGLRLIYFSYDVKMKEKGDIPEGYSVSREKKERFSLILESASTNQTSMYLCASSLSAGGNSPLHFGNGTRLTVT.

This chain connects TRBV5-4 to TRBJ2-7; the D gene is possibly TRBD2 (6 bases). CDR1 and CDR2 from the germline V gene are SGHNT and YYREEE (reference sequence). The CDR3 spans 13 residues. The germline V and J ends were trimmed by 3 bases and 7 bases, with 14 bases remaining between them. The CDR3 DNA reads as TGTGCCAGCAGCTCGACTAGGGTGGAAGAGCAGTACTTC. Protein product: CASSSTRVEEQYF.

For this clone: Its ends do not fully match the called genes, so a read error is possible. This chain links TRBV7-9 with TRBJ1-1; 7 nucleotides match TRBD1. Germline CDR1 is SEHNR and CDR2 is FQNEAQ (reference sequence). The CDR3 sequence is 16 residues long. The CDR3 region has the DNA TGTTCCAGCAGCTTAGCAGACAGGGCTCCCTTTACTGAAGCTTTCTTT. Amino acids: CSSSLADRAPFTEAFF.

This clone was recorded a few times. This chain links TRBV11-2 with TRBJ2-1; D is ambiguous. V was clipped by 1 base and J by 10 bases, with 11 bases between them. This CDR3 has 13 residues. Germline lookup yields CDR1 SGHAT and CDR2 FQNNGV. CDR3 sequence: CASSLGRQKEQFF. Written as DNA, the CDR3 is TGTGCCAGCAGCTTAGGGCGGCAGAAGGAGCAGTTCTTC.